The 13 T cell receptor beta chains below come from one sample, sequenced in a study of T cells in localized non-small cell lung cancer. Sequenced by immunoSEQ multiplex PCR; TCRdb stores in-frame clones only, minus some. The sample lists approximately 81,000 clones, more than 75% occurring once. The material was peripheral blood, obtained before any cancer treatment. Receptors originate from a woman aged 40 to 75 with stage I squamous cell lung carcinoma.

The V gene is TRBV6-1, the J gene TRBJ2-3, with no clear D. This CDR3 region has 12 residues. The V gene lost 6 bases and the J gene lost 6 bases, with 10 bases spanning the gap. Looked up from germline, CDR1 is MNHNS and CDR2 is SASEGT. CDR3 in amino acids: CASSLSRDTQYF. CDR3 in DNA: TGTGCCAGCAGCCTGAGTAGGGATACGCAGTATTTT.

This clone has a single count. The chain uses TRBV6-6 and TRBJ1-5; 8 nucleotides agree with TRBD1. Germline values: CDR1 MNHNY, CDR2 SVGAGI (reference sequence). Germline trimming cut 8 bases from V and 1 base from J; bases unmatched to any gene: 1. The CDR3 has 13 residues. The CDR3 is CASGQGSNQPQHF. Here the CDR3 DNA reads TGTGCCAGCGGACAGGGAAGCAATCAGCCCCAGCATTTT.

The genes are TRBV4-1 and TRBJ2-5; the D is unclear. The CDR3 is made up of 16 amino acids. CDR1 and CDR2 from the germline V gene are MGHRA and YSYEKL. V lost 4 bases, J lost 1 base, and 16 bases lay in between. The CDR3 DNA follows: TGCGCCAGCAGCCGGGAACGGAGTTCACCCCAAGAGACCCAGTACTTC. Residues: CASSRERSSPQETQYF.

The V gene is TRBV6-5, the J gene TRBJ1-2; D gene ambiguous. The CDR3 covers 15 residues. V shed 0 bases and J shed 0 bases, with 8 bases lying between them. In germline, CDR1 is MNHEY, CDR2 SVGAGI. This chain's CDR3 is CASSYSGISNYGYTF. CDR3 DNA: TGTGCCAGCAGTTACTCGGGGATCTCTAACTATGGCTACACCTTC.

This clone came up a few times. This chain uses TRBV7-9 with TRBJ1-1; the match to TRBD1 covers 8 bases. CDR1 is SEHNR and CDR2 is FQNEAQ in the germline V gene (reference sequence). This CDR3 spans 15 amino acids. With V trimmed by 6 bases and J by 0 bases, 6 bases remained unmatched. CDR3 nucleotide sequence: TGTGCCAGCAGTTCGGACAGGGTGATGAACACTGAAGCTTTCTTT. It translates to CASSSDRVMNTEAFF.

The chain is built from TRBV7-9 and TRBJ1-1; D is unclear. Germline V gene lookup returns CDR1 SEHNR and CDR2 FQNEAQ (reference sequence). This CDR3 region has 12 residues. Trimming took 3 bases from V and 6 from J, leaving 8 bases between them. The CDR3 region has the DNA TGTGCCAGCAGCTTGCAACTGGCTGAAGCTTTCTTT. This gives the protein CASSLQLAEAFF.

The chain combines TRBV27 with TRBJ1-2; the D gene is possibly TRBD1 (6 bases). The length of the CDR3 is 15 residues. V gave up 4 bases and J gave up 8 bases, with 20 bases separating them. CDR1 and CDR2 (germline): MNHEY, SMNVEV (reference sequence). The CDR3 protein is CASSSPGEGMGGYTF. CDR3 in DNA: TGTGCCAGCAGTTCCCCAGGGGAAGGGATGGGGGGCTACACCTTC.

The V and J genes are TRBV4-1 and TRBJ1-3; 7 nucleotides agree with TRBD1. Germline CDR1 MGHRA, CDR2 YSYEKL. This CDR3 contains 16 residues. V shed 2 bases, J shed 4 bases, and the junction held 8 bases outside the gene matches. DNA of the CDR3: TGCGCCAGCAGCCAATCGGTCAGGGGGTCCGGAAACACCATATATTTT. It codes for CASSQSVRGSGNTIYF.

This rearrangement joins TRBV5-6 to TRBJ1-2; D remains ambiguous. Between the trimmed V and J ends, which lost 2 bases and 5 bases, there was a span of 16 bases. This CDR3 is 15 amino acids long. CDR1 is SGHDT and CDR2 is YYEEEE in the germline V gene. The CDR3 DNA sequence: TGTGCCAGCAGCTTTTCGTTACGACGGCCATATGGCTACACCTTC. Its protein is CASSFSLRRPYGYTF. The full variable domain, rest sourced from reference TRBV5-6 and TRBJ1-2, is DAGVTQSPTHLIKTRGQQVTLRCSPKSGHDTVSWYQQALGQGPQFIFQYYEEEERQRGNFPDRFSGHQFPNYSSELNVNALLLGDSALYLCASSFSLRRPYGYTFGSGTRLTVV.

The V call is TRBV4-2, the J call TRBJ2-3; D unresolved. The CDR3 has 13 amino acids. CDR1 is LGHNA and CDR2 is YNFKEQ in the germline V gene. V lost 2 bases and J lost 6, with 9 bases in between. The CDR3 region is CASSQLRSDTQYF. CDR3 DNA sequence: TGTGCCAGCAGCCAACTGAGGTCGGATACGCAGTATTTT.

The CDR3 DNA is TGTGCCAGCAGCTTAGGTGGGGGGGTAACCGGGGAGCTGTTTTTT. Amino acids: CASSLGGGVTGELFF. The J gene is TRBJ2-2, the V gene TRBV7-8; TRBD2 agrees at 7 bases. This CDR3 comprises 15 residues. V shed 1 base and J 5 bases; nucleotides not matched to a gene: 4. Per germline, CDR1 SGHVS and CDR2 FQNEAQ. Filled out from reference TRBV7-8 and TRBJ2-2, the complete variable domain reads GAGVSQSPRYKVAKRGQDVALRCDPISGHVSLFWYQQALGQGPEFLTYFQNEAQLDKSGLPSDRFFAERPEGSVSTLKIQRTQQEDSAVYLCASSLGGGVTGELFFGEGSRLTVL.

CDR3 sequence reads: CASSLGLGADYGYTF. The CDR3 DNA is TGTGCCAGCAGCTTGGGTCTGGGGGCCGACTATGGCTACACCTTC. The J gene is TRBJ1-2, the V gene TRBV5-4; D is possibly TRBD1 (6 bases). Germline assignment: CDR1 SGHNT and CDR2 YYREEE (reference sequence). This CDR3 has 15 residues. V was shortened by 0 bases and J by 3 bases, with 12 bases between the two germline ends.

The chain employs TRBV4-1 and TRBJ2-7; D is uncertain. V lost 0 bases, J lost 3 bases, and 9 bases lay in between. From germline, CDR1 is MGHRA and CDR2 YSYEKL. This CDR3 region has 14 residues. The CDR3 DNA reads TGCGCCAGCAGCCAAGAGATCGGGCGCTACGAGCAGTACTTC. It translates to CASSQEIGRYEQYF.